What follows are 22 T cell receptor beta chains derived from one specimen sequenced in a study of T cell responses to AZD1222 COVID-19 vaccine. Data came from immunoSEQ multiplex PCR; TCRdb stores just in-frame clones and leaves some out. The repertoire includes 94,000 or so clones, about nine tenths of them detected once, and around 1.5% sits in the top ten. The sample in question was peripheral blood, obtained on day 0 of AZD1222 vaccination. The receptors here all came from an adult in good health.

The chain links TRBV15 to TRBJ1-3; D unresolved. CDR1 LNHNV and CDR2 YYDKDF come from the germline V gene (reference sequence). CDR3 size: 17 residues. Trimming removed 3 bases at V and 0 bases at J, with 15 bases between. The CDR3 nucleotides are TGTGCCACCAGCAGCCCCTTGGGAGGGCTCTCTGGAAACACCATATATTTT. Translation gives CATSSPLGGLSGNTIYF.

V usage is TRBV4-3 and J usage is TRBJ2-2; D uncertain. The CDR3 extends over 16 amino acids. V shed 0 bases and J shed 0 bases, with 8 bases lying between them. Germline V gives CDR1 LGHNA, CDR2 YSLEER. The DNA of the CDR3 is TGCGCCAGCAGCCAAGATTCCCGGACGAACACCGGGGAGCTGTTTTTT. Protein product: CASSQDSRTNTGELFF.

This chain uses TRBV27 with TRBJ1-1; D is unclear. V dropped 0 bases and J dropped 5 bases, with 13 bases sitting between them. The CDR3 consists of 15 residues. Germline lookup yields CDR1 MNHEY and CDR2 SMNVEV (reference sequence). The CDR3 here is CASSLSREPDTEAFF. The CDR3 nucleotides are TGTGCCAGCAGTTTATCGAGGGAGCCAGATACTGAAGCTTTCTTT.

J is TRBJ2-7 and V is TRBV6-5, with 7 bases that match TRBD1. The CDR3 loop spans 16 amino acids. After removal of 0 bases from V and 7 bases from J, the junction contained 12 bases not matched to a gene. Looked up from germline, CDR1 is MNHEY and CDR2 is SVGAGI. The CDR3 here is CASSYSFTGVGFEQYF. CDR3 bases: TGTGCCAGCAGTTACTCGTTCACAGGGGTGGGTTTTGAGCAGTACTTC.

As to this clone: One end of the junction does not line up with germline, which may come from a read error. This sequence joins TRBV2 and TRBJ2-7; TRBD1 might be the D (6 bases). The CDR3 sequence is 15 residues long. The germline gives CDR1 SNHLY, CDR2 FYNNEI. CDR3 sequence (DNA): TGTGCCAGCAGTGAAACAGGGACAAGCCTCTACGGGCAGTACTTC. Translation: CASSETGTSLYGQYF.

The chain is built from TRBV5-5 and TRBJ2-7; D is possibly TRBD2 (6 bases). V dropped 2 bases and J dropped 0 bases, with 9 bases sitting between them. The CDR3 covers 14 residues. Germline CDR1 reads SGHKS; CDR2 reads YYEKEE (reference sequence). The CDR3 here is CASSFGGTSYEQYF. CDR3 sequence (DNA): TGTGCCAGCAGCTTCGGCGGGACCTCCTACGAGCAGTACTTC.

The chain combines TRBV19 with TRBJ1-1; 8 bases align to TRBD1. From germline, CDR1 is LNHDA and CDR2 SQIVND (reference sequence). The CDR3 is 15 amino acids. With 5 bases clipped from V and 5 bases from J, the junction kept 10 bases outside the gene matches. CDR3: CASSSWTGPRTEAFF. As DNA, the CDR3 is TGTGCCAGTAGTTCGTGGACAGGGCCCAGGACTGAAGCTTTCTTT.

The chain employs TRBV7-9 and TRBJ1-1; no reliable D call. The CDR3 has 12 residues. V dropped 5 bases and J dropped 4 bases, with 8 bases sitting between them. Germline CDR1 reads SEHNR; CDR2 reads FQNEAQ (reference sequence). As DNA, the CDR3 is TGTGCCAGCAGCGGAGATAGCACTGAAGCTTTCTTT. Translated, it gives CASSGDSTEAFF.

The V and J genes are TRBV5-4 and TRBJ2-7, with 9 bases lining up with TRBD1. Germline V gene sequence: CDR1 SGHNT, CDR2 YYREEE (reference sequence). V lost 4 bases and J lost 6; bases outside the gene matches: 8. CDR3 length equals 14 residues. CDR3 sequence reads: CASSVSGQGSEQYF. The CDR3 DNA is TGTGCCAGCAGCGTCTCGGGACAGGGAAGCGAGCAGTACTTC.

This clone was counted only a few times. The CDR3 sequence is CATSGRGDRGLITEAFF. Here the CDR3 DNA reads TGTGCCACCAGCGGACGTGGGGACAGGGGGCTTATCACTGAAGCTTTCTTT. This chain links TRBV15 with TRBJ1-1, with 12 bases that match TRBD1. This CDR3 comprises 17 residues. V dropped 5 bases and J dropped 4; count of bases not matched to a gene: 11. From germline, CDR1 is LNHNV and CDR2 YYDKDF (reference sequence).

The J gene is TRBJ1-4, the V gene TRBV5-1; no reliable D call. The CDR3 loop spans 14 amino acids. V was cut by 1 base and J by 7 bases, with 11 bases left in between. CDR1 is SGHRS and CDR2 is YFSETQ in the germline V gene. This CDR3 reads CASSLTRSGEKLFF. CDR3 in DNA: TGCGCCAGCAGCTTGACCCGAAGCGGTGAAAAACTGTTTTTT.

The V call is TRBV6-2 or TRBV6-3, the J call TRBJ1-2; D uncertain. This CDR3 comprises 13 residues. V was pared by 2 bases and J by 0 bases, with 4 bases between. CDR1 is MNHEY and CDR2 is SVGEGT in the germline V gene. The CDR3 nucleotides are TGTGCCAGCAGTTACGGGACTAACTATGGCTACACCTTC. Protein sequence: CASSYGTNYGYTF.

This chain links TRBV19 with TRBJ2-7; tentatively, D is TRBD1 (5 bases). CDR3 length: 11 amino acids. Trimming removed 5 bases from V and 7 bases from J, with 9 bases in between. CDR1 and CDR2 (germline): LNHDA, SQIVND (reference sequence). The DNA for the CDR3 is TGTGCCAGTAGTGTCAGGGCTGAGCAGTACTTC. Encoded protein: CASSVRAEQYF.

The chain joins TRBV7-9 to TRBJ2-1; TRBD1 aligns across 9 bases. Germline assignment: CDR1 SEHNR and CDR2 FQNEAQ (reference sequence). The CDR3 totals 17 residues. V shed 4 bases, J shed 7 bases, and the junction held 14 bases outside the gene matches. The DNA of the CDR3 is TGTGCCAGCAGCTCCCAAATACAGGGGGCCCGAGGGAATGAGCAGTTCTTC. Protein: CASSSQIQGARGNEQFF. Based on the CDR3 plus reference TRBV7-9 and TRBJ2-1, the full variable domain is DTGVSQNPRHKITKRGQNVTFRCDPISEHNRLYWYRQTLGQGPEFLTYFQNEAQLEKSRLLSDRFSAERPKGSFSTLEIQRTEQGDSAMYLCASSSQIQGARGNEQFFGPGTRLTVL.

This chain links TRBV7-9 with TRBJ2-2; D gene unclear. This CDR3 has 14 residues. V lost 3 bases to trimming and J lost 3 bases, with 8 bases between them. Germline loops: CDR1 SEHNR, CDR2 FQNEAQ (reference sequence). This CDR3 reads CASSFEQYTGELFF. In nucleotides, the CDR3 is TGTGCCAGCAGCTTTGAACAGTACACCGGGGAGCTGTTTTTT.

V and J are TRBV7-2 and TRBJ2-3; the D is unclear. Germline loops: CDR1 SGHTA, CDR2 FQGNSA. The ends were cut back, 2 bases at V and 4 bases at J, with 7 bases in the middle. The CDR3 contains 13 residues. CDR3 amino acids: CASSLRVSDTQYF. CDR3 DNA: TGTGCCAGCAGCTTAAGGGTCTCAGATACGCAGTATTTT.

This clone was picked up a small number of times. The genes are TRBV7-8 and TRBJ1-6, with a tentative D call TRBD1 (6 bases). Germline V CDR1 and CDR2: SGHVS, FQNEAQ. The CDR3 contains 15 residues. The V and J ends lost 1 base and 12 bases respectively, with 16 bases between them. CDR3 nucleotides: TGTGCCAGCAGCTTAGTGGGGGGCAACACTGGACCCCTCCACTTT. This translates into CASSLVGGNTGPLHF.

The V and J genes are TRBV27 and TRBJ1-2, with a weak D call TRBD1 (5 bases). Germline CDR1 MNHEY, CDR2 SMNVEV (reference sequence). Trimming pared 2 bases from V and 7 bases from J, leaving 11 bases between. The CDR3 runs 13 residues. The CDR3 sequence is CASSLGAGLGYTF. Here the CDR3 DNA reads TGTGCCAGCAGTTTAGGGGCAGGTCTTGGCTACACCTTC.

The chain combines TRBV7-8 with TRBJ1-6, with D uncertain. Germline V gene sequence: CDR1 SGHVS, CDR2 FQNEAQ. The CDR3 runs to 14 residues. The V end was cut by 4 bases, the J end by 8 bases, with 12 bases between. The CDR3 DNA sequence: TGTGCCAGCAGCTACGAGGCGGATCATTCACCCCTCCACTTT. Translated: CASSYEADHSPLHF.

This clone came up once. The chain employs TRBV4-3 and TRBJ1-4; a possible D gene is TRBD1 (6 bases). Germline V CDR1 and CDR2: LGHNA, YSLEER. Between the trimmed V and J ends, which lost 0 bases and 7 bases, there was a span of 15 bases. This CDR3 spans 16 amino acids. CDR3 sequence reads: CASSQDRTGRGEKLFF. The CDR3 nucleotides read TGCGCCAGCAGCCAAGATCGAACAGGGAGGGGTGAAAAACTGTTTTTT.

This clone was counted only a few times. The rearrangement joins TRBV20-1 to TRBJ1-2; the D gene is possibly TRBD1 (5 bases). CDR3 length equals 15 residues. Germline V gives CDR1 DFQATT, CDR2 SNEGSKA (reference sequence). Trimming removed 3 bases from V and 7 bases from J, with 21 bases in between. DNA of the CDR3: TGCAGTGCTAGTCTGGATGTGGGGGGACGGATTGGCTACACCTTC. It is translated as CSASLDVGGRIGYTF.

The chain employs TRBV10-3 and TRBJ1-2; 9 positions match TRBD1. Trimming at V came to 7 bases and at J to 1 base, leaving 13 bases not matched to a gene. Germline CDR1 reads ENHRY; CDR2 reads SYGVKD. The CDR3 runs to 17 residues. Here the CDR3 reads CAITAGQGRGFNYGYTF. DNA for the CDR3: TGTGCCATCACCGCAGGACAGGGGAGGGGATTTAACTATGGCTACACCTTC.